This T cell receptor beta chain was sequenced during a study of T-cell reconstitution after alpha-beta-depleted transplantation in children. Trimming stripped 2 bases from V and 8 bases from J, with 16 bases between. The CDR3 sequence is 16 residues long. The germline CDR1 and CDR2 sequences are LGHDT and YNNKEL (reference sequence). Unique molecular identifiers tagged the TCRbeta library. A single record per CDR3 protein comes from TCRdb applying MiXCR to the PCR reads. The sample shows approximately 400,000 distinct CDR3 sequences, roughly a tenth of them seen only once. The sample in question was PBMCs from the stem cell graft donor, obtained from the stem cell graft. The chain is built from TRBV3-1 and TRBJ1-6; D gene ambiguous. This clonotype was sampled from a human donor who donated a stem cell graft to a child with acute myeloid leukemia. The DNA for the CDR3 is TGTGCCAGCAGCCAAACAGAACGGACGACGTATTCACCCCTCCACTTT. This sequence encodes CASSQTERTTYSPLHF.